The clone carrying this T cell receptor beta chain was counted only a few times. Antigen specificity is unknown. Germline V gene data show CDR1 as DFQATT and CDR2 as SNEGSKA (reference sequence). There are 12 residues in the CDR3. The germline V and J ends were trimmed by 0 bases and 14 bases, with 16 bases remaining between them. The data were taken from a study of CD8 T cells in ankylosing spondylitis. Broader study findings: Made up of eight highly homologous variants, a TCR beta motif appeared characteristic of ankylosing spondylitis blood. Existing reports had already noted some motif variants in reactive arthritis synovial fluid and blood.

Quantitative 5'-RACE with molecular barcodes was used to make the TCR beta libraries. TCRdb ran MiXCR on the 5' RACE reads and lists one entry per CDR3 protein. The profile covers 200,000 to 250,000 distinct CDR3 sequences, with 15% to 20% appearing a single time and under 55% taken by the ten largest. Sample: blood, either unsorted or a sorted T cell fraction (not recorded which). The genes are TRBV20-1 and TRBJ1-2, with D hard to call. The clonotype was recovered from a male donor with ankylosing spondylitis. The CDR3 protein is CSARDQEGGATF. The CDR3 nucleotides are TGCAGTGCTAGAGATCAGGAGGGAGGAGCTACCTTC.